A selection of T cell receptor beta chains follows, all from one sample in a study of response to subunit inactivated influenza vaccine. TCRdb ran MiXCR on the RT-PCR reads and lists one entry per CDR3 protein. This table has some 520,000 distinct CDR3 sequences, more than 15% appearing once. The sequenced sample was CD4+ T cells sorted from PBMCs, obtained 23 to 25 months after vaccination. The origin of the receptors is a man in his fifties or sixties who received an inactivated influenza vaccine. CDR3s include the opening cysteine and the closing phenylalanine or tryptophan. A D gene is named only where the DNA matches it firmly. The size entry is marked missing in some rows and otherwise reads once, few, many or a size class.

>.|TRBJ2-1|TRBV6-1|TRBD1
TGTGCCAGCACCCCCGGGACAGGGGGTCGGGAGCAGTTCTTC
CASTPGTGGREQFF
>few|TRBJ2-5|TRBV20-1|.
TGCAGTGCCCTCTTAGAGACCCAGTACTTC
CSALLETQYF
>.|TRBJ2-1|TRBV5-6|.
TGTGCCAGCAGCTTTCTGTCCAGGGGAACCTACAATGAGCAGTTCTTC
CASSFLSRGTYNEQFF
>.|TRBJ2-7|TRBV20-1|.
TGCAGTGCGACGAAACTTATCAGCTCCTACGAGCAGTACTTC
CSATKLISSYEQYF
>.|TRBJ2-5|TRBV6-1|TRBD1
TGTGCCAGCAGTACCACAGGGGGCGGAACCCGGACCCAGTACTTC
CASSTTGGGTRTQYF
>few|TRBJ1-6|TRBV6-2/TRBV6-3|.
TGTGCCAGCAGGCGTGGGACGGAGAATTCACCCCTCCACTTT
CASRRGTENSPLHF
>.|TRBJ1-4|TRBV7-8|.
TGTGCCAGCAGCTTACTCTCCACGGCCGAAAAACTGTTTTTT
CASSLLSTAEKLFF
>few|TRBJ2-2|TRBV28|TRBD1
TGTGCCAGCAGTTTACCAGGGGGCGGGGAGCTGTTTTTT
CASSLPGGGELFF
>many|TRBJ2-5|TRBV7-6|TRBD1
TGTGCCAGCAGTTTACAGGGGAGAGAGACCCAGTACTTC
CASSLQGRETQYF
>.|TRBJ1-1|TRBV20-1|.
TGCAGTGCCAAGGAGGCGGGGGAGAACACTGAAGCTTTCTTT
CSAKEAGENTEAFF
>.|TRBJ2-2|TRBV27|TRBD1
TGTGCCAGCAGTAGGACAGGGCCCACCGGGGAGCTGTTTTTT
CASSRTGPTGELFF
>few|TRBJ2-1|TRBV5-1|TRBD2
TGCGCCAGCAGCTTGGTTCCGGGACTATCGAGCTCCTACAATGAGCAGTTCTTC
CASSLVPGLSSSYNEQFF
>few|TRBJ2-2|TRBV29-1|TRBD1
TGCAGCGTTCAGGACAGGCGAACGAACACCGGGGAGCTGTTTTTT
CSVQDRRTNTGELFF
>many|TRBJ2-5|TRBV24-1|.
TGTGCCACCAGTGATTTCGTTGTTGACCAAGAGACCCAGTACTTC
CATSDFVVDQETQYF
>many|TRBJ2-1|TRBV5-1|.
TGCGCCAGCAGCATACAGGGAATGAATGAGCAGTTCTTC
CASSIQGMNEQFF
>.|TRBJ1-1|TRBV2|.
TGTGCCAGCAGTGAACGCCGAGGCGCTGAAGCTTTCTTT
CASSERRGAEAFF
>.|TRBJ1-6|TRBV9|.
TGTGCCAGCAGCGTAGGAGGGGGCTCCTATAATTCACCCCTCCACTTT
CASSVGGGSYNSPLHF
>few|TRBJ2-5|TRBV20-1|.
TGCAGTGCTAGAGTTGGAGCCGATGCTCGGGAGACCCAGTACTTC
CSARVGADARETQYF
>few|TRBJ2-3|TRBV18|.
TGTGCCAGCTCACCCAGGGTTGGGGGCACAGATACGCAGTATTTT
CASSPRVGGTDTQYF
>few|TRBJ1-2|TRBV7-2|TRBD1
TGTGCCAGCAGCTTAGTATCTGCAGGGGGCAACTATGGCTACACCTTC
CASSLVSAGGNYGYTF
>few|TRBJ1-2|TRBV6-5|.
TGTGCCAGCAGTTACGGGTCAGGGGCTAACTATGGCTACACCTTC
CASSYGSGANYGYTF
>.|TRBJ2-1|TRBV3-1|TRBD2
TGTGCCAGCAGCCAGGGTGCTAGCGGGGGATTGGGTGAGCAGTTCTTC
CASSQGASGGLGEQFF
>few|TRBJ2-1|TRBV11-2|TRBD2
TGTGCCAGCAGCCTCAGGACTAGCGGGAGATTTGAGCAGTTCTTC
CASSLRTSGRFEQFF
>.|TRBJ2-3|TRBV20-1|.
TGCAGTGCTATACGGATGGCGGGGACAGATACGCAGTATTTT
CSAIRMAGTDTQYF
>.|TRBJ1-2|TRBV5-4|TRBD1
TGTGCCAGCAGCTTGGGGACTCCGGGACAGGGGGGCTATGGCTACACCTTC
CASSLGTPGQGGYGYTF
>few|TRBJ1-1|TRBV9|.
TGTGCCAGCAGCGTAGAGTCAAACACTGAAGCTTTCTTT
CASSVESNTEAFF
>once|TRBJ2-3|TRBV10-3|TRBD1
TGTGCCATCAGGACACAGGGGGGCACAGATACGCAGTATTTT
CAIRTQGGTDTQYF
>.|TRBJ1-2|TRBV25-1|TRBD1
TGTGCCAGCAGCCAGACAGGGGGCACTGGCTACACCTTC
CASSQTGGTGYTF